Given below is one T cell receptor beta chain in context. The antigen is undetermined. Per germline, CDR1 MNHNY and CDR2 SVGAGI (reference sequence). The V and J ends lost 0 bases and 5 bases, in that order; junction bases with no gene match: 7. The CDR3 has 16 amino acids. The data are from a study of cytomegalovirus exposure and HLA in healthy donors. Study-level results: Later on, an analysis found that several of the most significant clusters appeared to be linked to common viral pathogens, which included parvovirus B19. A reported reduction in N-insertions relative to the roughly 640-donor mean was seen in an Asian-associated ancestry cluster in a later analysis.

A multiplex PCR was run with 60 Vbeta primers and 13 Jbeta primers. Profiling relied on immunoSEQ multiplex PCR, and the TCRdb table lists in-frame clones only, not all of them. The repertoire holds about 140,000 clones, with 80% to 85% as singletons. Input material: PBMCs. The rearrangement joins TRBV6-6 to TRBJ2-7, with TRBD2 matching 10 bases. The sequence was obtained from a female donor in good health and CMV-seronegative. The CDR3 DNA reads TGTGCCAGCAGTTACTCGCCGGCTAGCGGGAGCCACGAGCAGTACTTC. Encoded protein: CASSYSPASGSHEQYF.